This T cell receptor (beta chain) was observed in a study of shared clonotypes between healthy human individuals. Study-level points and caveats: Only a few donors were included, so the genetic and exposure-history diversity represented was limited. Clonotypes shared by all four sorted-subset donors had higher generation probabilities than non-shared clonotypes.

Concerning this clone: Its antigen is currently unknown.

This CDR3 is built from 11 residues. V lost 5 bases, J lost 8 bases, and 9 bases lay in between. Germline CDR1 ENHRY, CDR2 SYGVKD. TCRdb's copy holds only in-frame clones and misses some; the assay was immunoSEQ multiplex PCR. Here the sample spans under 1,900,000 clones, approximately 98.5% being singletons. The sample comprised naive CD4+ T cells sorted from blood. Subset defined: CD45RA+ positively selected. The chain combines TRBV10-3 with TRBJ1-1; D call uncertain. This sequence was found in a man between 25 and 39 years old in good health. The CDR3 DNA follows: TGTGCCATCAGTAAAAACTACGAAGCTTTCTTT. Its protein is CAISKNYEAFF.